Listed below are T cell receptor beta chains from one sample, sequenced in a study of cytomegalovirus exposure and HLA in healthy donors. Sequencing was performed with immunoSEQ multiplex PCR; in TCRdb, only in-frame clones are kept and a portion is missing. The sample lists some 250,000 clones, roughly 87% occurring once. Specimen: PBMCs. These receptors originate from a woman younger than 45 in good health and CMV-seronegative. CDR3s include the opening cysteine and the closing phenylalanine or tryptophan. A D gene is named only where the DNA matches it firmly. For some rows the clone size is stated as once, few or many, or as a class when expanded; others skip it.

d_call | j_call | v_call | clone_size | cdr3_aa | cdr3_nt
- | TRBJ2-5 | TRBV11-3 | - | CASSLAAGQETQYF | TGTGCCAGCAGCTTAGCGGCAGGCCAAGAGACCCAGTACTTC
- | TRBJ2-3 | TRBV29-1 | - | CSVQVWRESTDTQYF | TGCAGCGTTCAAGTGTGGAGAGAAAGCACAGATACGCAGTATTTT
TRBD2 | TRBJ2-7 | TRBV28 | - | CASSKTSGVSEQYF | TGTGCCAGCAGTAAAACTAGCGGGGTCTCCGAGCAGTACTTC
- | TRBJ2-2 | TRBV5-1 | - | CASRIGQTNTGELFF | TGCGCCAGCAGGATCGGGCAGACGAACACCGGGGAGCTGTTTTTT
- | TRBJ2-5 | TRBV4-1 | few | CASSPLVGIETQYF | TGCGCCAGCAGCCCCCTAGTCGGAATTGAGACCCAGTACTTC
- | TRBJ2-7 | TRBV29-1 | - | CSVESGKSYEQYF | TGCAGCGTTGAATCGGGCAAGTCCTACGAGCAGTACTTC
TRBD1 | TRBJ1-1 | TRBV29-1 | - | CSVGTGGNTEAFF | TGCAGCGTTGGGACAGGCGGTAACACTGAAGCTTTCTTT
TRBD2 | TRBJ2-5 | TRBV28 | - | CASMGLAGLLSQYF | TGTGCCAGCATGGGACTAGCGGGATTGTTGTCCCAGTACTTC
- | TRBJ2-1 | TRBV28 | - | CASSLRPTPRWYNEQFF | TGTGCCAGCAGTTTGAGGCCGACTCCTCGGTGGTACAATGAGCAGTTCTTC
TRBD2 | TRBJ2-1 | TRBV7-6 | - | CASSLASLAGEGPYNEQFF | TGTGCCAGCAGCTTAGCGTCCCTAGCGGGAGAGGGACCCTACAATGAGCAGTTCTTC
- | TRBJ2-7 | TRBV27 | - | CASSPRRVLSYEQYF | TGTGCCAGCAGTCCCCGCCGTGTCCTTAGCTACGAGCAGTACTTC
TRBD1 | TRBJ2-7 | TRBV6-1 | once | CASSKTGDNYEQYF | TGTGCCAGCAGTAAGACAGGGGACAACTACGAGCAGTACTTC
- | TRBJ2-7 | TRBV27 | - | CASSFGGGPYEQYF | TGTGCCAGCAGTTTCGGAGGGGGCCCTTACGAGCAGTACTTC
- | TRBJ1-2 | TRBV6-1 | - | CASSEAVGGRFGGYGYTF | TGTGCCAGCAGTGAAGCTGTCGGGGGGCGCTTTGGAGGGTATGGCTACACCTTC
- | TRBJ1-1 | TRBV19 | - | CASSIPSAGNTEAFF | TGTGCCAGTAGTATACCGTCAGCGGGGAACACTGAAGCTTTCTTT
TRBD2 | TRBJ2-1 | TRBV7-9 | - | CASSLGLAVPRTYNEQFF | TGTGCCAGCAGCTTAGGCCTAGCGGTCCCCCGGACCTACAATGAGCAGTTCTTC
TRBD1 | TRBJ1-2 | TRBV29-1 | - | CSVPRTGSYGYTF | TGCAGCGTTCCAAGGACAGGGAGCTATGGCTACACCTTC
- | TRBJ2-7 | TRBV6-4 | many | CASSPRARDEQYF | TGTGCCAGCAGCCCCCGGGCTCGAGACGAGCAGTACTTC
- | TRBJ2-5 | TRBV29-1 | - | CSVEDWASGEPVGTQYF | TGCAGCGTTGAAGATTGGGCCAGCGGTGAGCCCGTGGGGACCCAGTACTTC
- | TRBJ1-2 | TRBV2 | - | CASSSIGLNYGYTF | TGTGCCAGCAGTAGTATAGGGTTGAACTATGGCTACACCTTC
TRBD1 | TRBJ1-2 | TRBV19 | - | CASSIGDRLYGYTF | TGTGCCAGTAGTATAGGGGACAGGTTGTATGGCTACACCTTC
TRBD2 | TRBJ2-2 | TRBV9 | - | CASSPGTRSGTGELFF | TGTGCCAGCAGCCCCGGGACTAGATCTGGCACCGGGGAGCTGTTTTTT
- | TRBJ1-5 | TRBV27 | - | CASSLYDSNQPQHF | TGTGCCAGCAGTTTATATGACAGCAATCAGCCCCAGCATTTT
TRBD2 | TRBJ2-3 | TRBV5-4 | - | CASSLASGTADTQYF | TGTGCCAGCAGCTTGGCTAGCGGGACAGCAGATACGCAGTATTTT